This T cell receptor beta chain was profiled in a study of cytomegalovirus exposure and HLA in healthy donors. Study at large: In a later analysis, it was reported that the roughly 120 validation repertoires had been produced on the same platform as the 700 or so repertoires belonging to the first cohort. Overall study results and limits: Some TCR beta chains (around 160 of them) were listed as cytomegalovirus-associated. Specific recognition of CMV antigens was confirmed in vitro for a few chains (all CMV-associated).

As regards this clone: Its antigen remains unknown.

V lost 5 bases to trimming and J lost 5 bases, with 21 bases between them. The V gene's germline CDR1 is SEHNR and CDR2 FQNEAQ (reference sequence). The CDR3 is 16 amino acids. Clones were read by immunoSEQ multiplex PCR, and TCRdb kept only the in-frame ones, dropping some. Among some 180,000 clones listed, about 81% were seen once. The sample was PBMCs. The receptor comes from a woman aged 25 to 39 in good health and CMV-seronegative. The J gene is TRBJ1-2, the V gene TRBV7-9; D is uncertain. The CDR3 is CASSPFLSGPGYGYTF. CDR3 DNA sequence: TGTGCCAGCAGCCCCTTTTTGAGCGGCCCGGGGTATGGCTACACCTTC.